This section outlines one T cell receptor (beta chain) sequence together with its context. Its antigen is unidentified. The germline gene is not matched at one end of the junction; a read error may be the cause. Germline CDR1 and CDR2: DFQATT and SNEGSKA (reference sequence). The CDR3 extends over 12 amino acids. A modified ARM-PCR protocol with three rounds of nested PCR amplified TCRbeta. TCRdb re-analysed the multiplex PCR reads in MiXCR, keeping a single row per CDR3 protein. The sample gives tens of thousands of distinct CDR3 sequences, 65% to 90% of which show up once; about an eighth is in the top ten. The sample belongs to a study of tumor and adjacent non-tumor tissue in lung cancer. Turning to the study itself: On average, productive TCRbeta reads reached 4 million to 5 million per sample. Overall study findings and caveats: Shorter survival was associated with higher TCR diversity in tumors. Compared with tumor, normal lung showed significantly lower TCR diversity.

The template was RNA from unsorted bulk tissue. The clonotype comes from a woman between 45 and 65 years old with non-small cell lung cancer. Material for sequencing was lung tumor tissue. The chain combines TRBV20-1 with TRBJ2-3, with D maybe TRBD1 (5 bases). The CDR3 protein is CRAPDSTYTQYF. CDR3 sequence (DNA): TGCAGAGCTCCCGACAGCACATATACGCAGTATTTT.